A single sample gave rise to the 20 T cell receptor beta chains below, sequenced in a study of blood T cell repertoires in COVID-19. Here immunoSEQ multiplex PCR was the method, and the copy in TCRdb shows in-frame clones only, minus some. Counted here are over 350,000 clones, roughly 90% occurring once; the ten biggest clones make up roughly 0.97%. Source material: PBMCs or T cells enriched from blood (not recorded which). These receptors were collected from a woman aged 25 to 45 with acute COVID-19.

This clone was seen a single time. The chain carries TRBV7-2 and TRBJ2-6; possibly TRBD1 for D (6 bases). Between the trimmed V and J ends, which lost 1 base and 3 bases, there was a span of 10 bases. The germline V gene encodes CDR1 SGHTA and CDR2 FQGNSA. This CDR3 has 16 residues. The CDR3 protein is CASSLVGRGGANVLTF. In nucleotides, the CDR3 is TGTGCCAGCAGCTTAGTGGGCAGGGGTGGGGCCAACGTCCTGACTTTC. The complete variable domain, with remaining parts taken from reference TRBV7-2 and TRBJ2-6, reads GAGVSQSPSNKVTEKGKDVELRCDPISGHTALYWYRQSLGQGLEFLIYFQGNSAPDKSGLPSDRFSAERTGGSVSTLTIQRTQQEDSAVYLCASSLVGRGGANVLTFGAGSRLTVL.

The V call is TRBV4-1, the J call TRBJ1-2, with unresolved D. CDR3 size: 16 residues. Germline lookup yields CDR1 MGHRA and CDR2 YSYEKL. Trimming took 0 bases from V and 0 from J, leaving 11 bases between them. DNA for the CDR3: TGCGCCAGCAGCCAAGATCGAGGGTCCCCTAACTATGGCTACACCTTC. Translation: CASSQDRGSPNYGYTF.

CDR3 region: CASSTRDWTDEQYF. CDR3 nucleotides: TGTGCCAGCAGCACCCGGGACTGGACGGACGAGCAGTACTTC. The chain recombines TRBV9 with TRBJ2-7; weak D call: TRBD2 (6 bases). CDR1 and CDR2 from the germline V gene are SGDLS and YYNGEE. The CDR3 consists of 14 residues. The V gene lost 4 bases and the J gene lost 5 bases, with 16 bases spanning the gap. Full variable domain (remainder filled in from reference TRBV9 and TRBJ2-7): DSGVTQTPKHLITATGQRVTLRCSPRSGDLSVYWYQQSLDQGLQFLIQYYNGEERAKGNILERFSAQQFPDLHSELNLSSLELGDSALYFCASSTRDWTDEQYFGPGTRLTVT.

The chain combines TRBV20-1 with TRBJ2-7; TRBD1 is a possible D gene (5 bases). This CDR3 spans 14 amino acids. Germline V gene lookup returns CDR1 DFQATT and CDR2 SNEGSKA (reference sequence). Trimming took off 3 bases at V and 9 bases at J, with 21 bases between the two ends. The CDR3 DNA follows: TGCAGTGCTAGTCCGAAACAGGTGGGGTATGGGCAGTACTTC. It is translated as CSASPKQVGYGQYF.

This rearrangement joins TRBV3-1 (or the pseudogene TRBV3-2) to TRBJ1-1; perhaps TRBD1 as D (5 bases). Trimming removed 0 bases at V and 1 base at J, with 9 bases between. The CDR3 extends over 15 amino acids. The germline CDR1 and CDR2 sequences are LGHDT and YNNKEL (reference sequence). Written as DNA, the CDR3 is TGTGCCAGCAGCCAAGATTGGGGGGGGAACACTGAAGCTTTCTTT. This translates into CASSQDWGGNTEAFF.

J is TRBJ2-7 and V is TRBV19; 7 bases are a match to TRBD1. Germline values: CDR1 LNHDA, CDR2 SQIVND (reference sequence). Trimming cost V 9 bases and J 7 bases; bases outside gene matches: 12. CDR3 size: 13 residues. CDR3 protein: CASRRGQMEEQYF. The CDR3 nucleotides are TGTGCCAGCCGTAGGGGACAGATGGAAGAGCAGTACTTC.

This chain links TRBV24-1 with TRBJ2-2; D not certain. V lost 4 bases and J 0 bases, leaving 8 bases between the germline ends. The germline gives CDR1 KGHDR, CDR2 SFDVKD. This CDR3 contains 15 residues. The chain's CDR3 is CATSEPGSNTGELFF. Here the CDR3 DNA reads TGTGCCACCAGTGAACCCGGGTCGAACACCGGGGAGCTGTTTTTT.

This chain links TRBV7-9 with TRBJ1-2, with D maybe TRBD1 (6 bases). CDR3 length: 16 amino acids. V lost 3 bases to trimming and J lost 3 bases, with 17 bases between them. Germline-derived CDR1 and CDR2 are SEHNR and FQNEAQ (reference sequence). CDR3 residues: CASSLAGDILDYGYTF. CDR3 nucleotides: TGTGCCAGCAGCTTGGCAGGGGACATTTTAGACTATGGCTACACCTTC.

The CDR3 bases are TGTTCCAGCAGCGGATCCAGAGGTGCAATAAAGCCGGCGAACACTGAAGCTTTCTTT. Translating it yields CSSSGSRGAIKPANTEAFF. The chain is built from TRBV12-1 and TRBJ1-1. TRBV12-1 is reported as a pseudogene. This CDR3 spans 19 amino acids.

Concerning this clone itself: The sample has other DNA sequences that encode this CDR3 too. The rearrangement uses TRBV12-3 or TRBV12-4 and TRBJ2-3; D may be TRBD1 (7 bases). V gave up 6 bases and J gave up 4 bases, with 11 bases separating them. This CDR3 is built from 13 residues. CDR3: CASSSRGADTQYF. CDR3 DNA: TGTGCCAGCAGCTCCAGGGGGGCAGATACGCAGTATTTT.

The chain recombines TRBV5-3 with TRBJ1-5, with 9 bases fitting TRBD1. TRBV5-3 is flagged as an ORF with uncertain function. CDR3 size: 14 residues. With 4 bases clipped from V and 7 bases from J, the junction kept 6 bases outside the gene matches. Written as DNA, the CDR3 is TGTGCCAGAAGCAGGGACAGGGCGAGACAGCCCCAGCATTTT. Its translation: CARSRDRARQPQHF.

This sequence joins TRBV7-8 and TRBJ1-5; a weak D match, TRBD1 (5 bases). The V end was cut by 4 bases, the J end by 4 bases, with 17 bases between. CDR1 SGHVS and CDR2 FQNEAQ come from the germline V gene. The CDR3 runs to 16 residues. The DNA of the CDR3 is TGTGCCAGCAGCTCAACATCGACAGAACCAAATCAGCCCCAGCATTTT. This translates into CASSSTSTEPNQPQHF.

The rearrangement joins TRBV5-1 to TRBJ1-1, with 8 bases aligning to TRBD1. With V trimmed by 3 bases and J by 0 bases, 7 bases remained unmatched. Germline CDR1 and CDR2: SGHRS and YFSETQ. The CDR3 covers 16 residues. DNA for the CDR3: TGCGCCAGCAGCTCGAAAACAGGGGGAGTGAACACTGAAGCTTTCTTT. This codes for CASSSKTGGVNTEAFF.

The table lists this clone with a few counts. The V gene is TRBV20-1, the J gene TRBJ1-2, with 10 bases that match TRBD1. The V gene's germline CDR1 is DFQATT and CDR2 SNEGSKA (reference sequence). V shed 5 bases, J shed 8 bases, and the junction held 2 bases outside the gene matches. This CDR3 spans 11 amino acids. CDR3: CSASTGGGYTF. As DNA, the CDR3 is TGCAGTGCTTCGACAGGGGGCGGCTACACCTTC.

V gene TRBV10-1 combines with J gene TRBJ1-2; 9 bases are shared with TRBD1. CDR3 length: 13 amino acids. CDR1 and CDR2 from the germline V gene are WNHNN and SYGVQD (reference sequence). Germline trimming cut 5 bases from V and 5 bases from J; bases unmatched to any gene: 3. CDR3 DNA: TGCGCCAGCAGTTTCGACAGGGGGTATGGCTACACCTTC. This gives the protein CASSFDRGYGYTF.

The V gene is TRBV30, the J gene TRBJ2-3, with 8 bases lining up with TRBD1. Germline V gene data show CDR1 as GTSNPN and CDR2 as SVGIG (reference sequence). This CDR3 is built from 13 residues. With 4 bases clipped from V and 4 bases from J, the junction kept 4 bases outside the gene matches. This CDR3 is CAWNQGAADTQYF. DNA of the CDR3: TGTGCCTGGAATCAGGGGGCGGCAGATACGCAGTATTTT.

The V gene is TRBV2, the J gene TRBJ2-1; TRBD2 agrees at 7 bases. Germline CDR1 reads SNHLY; CDR2 reads FYNNEI. There are 17 residues in the CDR3. V lost 4 bases, J lost 3 bases, and 12 bases stayed unmatched. The CDR3 sequence: CASSASRERGIYNEQFF. DNA for the CDR3: TGTGCCAGCAGTGCCTCTAGGGAGCGGGGTATCTACAATGAGCAGTTCTTC.

The table lists this clone with a count of one. This sequence joins TRBV7-3 and TRBJ2-3; 7 positions match TRBD1. Germline values: CDR1 SGHTA, CDR2 FQGTGA. This CDR3 has 17 residues. Trimming removed 5 bases from V and 0 bases from J; junction bases left unmatched: 11. CDR3 nucleotide sequence: TGTGCCAGCAGCCTGTTAGGGGGCGCTTCTAGCACAGATACGCAGTATTTT. Its protein product is CASSLLGGASSTDTQYF. The whole variable domain, remainder taken from reference TRBV7-3 and TRBJ2-3, is GAGVSQTPSNKVTEKGKYVELRCDPISGHTALYWYRQSLGQGPEFLIYFQGTGAADDSGLPNDRFFAVRPEGSVSTLKIQRTERGDSAVYLCASSLLGGASSTDTQYFGPGTRLTVL.

The genes are TRBV6-5 and TRBJ2-7; a possible D gene is TRBD2 (5 bases). Germline assignment: CDR1 MNHEY and CDR2 SVGAGI. CDR3 size: 10 residues. Trimming pared 11 bases from V and 5 bases from J, leaving 10 bases between. The CDR3, as DNA: TGTGCCCTGCGGGTCCACGAGCAGTACTTC. Translated: CALRVHEQYF.

This sequence joins TRBV18 and TRBJ1-6; tentative D call: TRBD1 (5 bases). The CDR3 loop spans 12 amino acids. Deletions cut 4 bases from V and 9 bases from J, with 7 bases between. Looked up from germline, CDR1 is KGHSH and CDR2 is LQKENI. This CDR3 is CASSRGPSPLHF. The CDR3 DNA reads TGTGCCAGCTCACGGGGCCCTTCACCCCTCCACTTT.